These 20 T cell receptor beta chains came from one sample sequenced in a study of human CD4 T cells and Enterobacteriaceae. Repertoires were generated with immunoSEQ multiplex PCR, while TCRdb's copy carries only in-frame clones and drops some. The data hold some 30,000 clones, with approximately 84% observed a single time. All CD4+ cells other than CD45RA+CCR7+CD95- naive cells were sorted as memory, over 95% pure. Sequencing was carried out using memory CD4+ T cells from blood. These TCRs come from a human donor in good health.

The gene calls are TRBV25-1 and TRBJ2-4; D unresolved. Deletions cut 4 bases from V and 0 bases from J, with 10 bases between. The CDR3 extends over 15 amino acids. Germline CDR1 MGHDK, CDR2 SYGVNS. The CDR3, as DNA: TGTGCCAGCAGTGTATCCGGGTTAGCCAAAAACATTCAGTACTTC. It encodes CASSVSGLAKNIQYF.

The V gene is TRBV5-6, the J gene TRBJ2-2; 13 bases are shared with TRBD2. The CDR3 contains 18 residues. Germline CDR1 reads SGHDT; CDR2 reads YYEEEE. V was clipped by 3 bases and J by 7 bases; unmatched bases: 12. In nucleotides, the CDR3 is TGTGCCAGCAGCTGGGGAGCCGGACTAGCGGGAGACGGCGGGGAGCTGTTTTTT. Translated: CASSWGAGLAGDGGELFF. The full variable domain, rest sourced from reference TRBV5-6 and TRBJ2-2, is DAGVTQSPTHLIKTRGQQVTLRCSPKSGHDTVSWYQQALGQGPQFIFQYYEEEERQRGNFPDRFSGHQFPNYSSELNVNALLLGDSALYLCASSWGAGLAGDGGELFFGEGSRLTVL.

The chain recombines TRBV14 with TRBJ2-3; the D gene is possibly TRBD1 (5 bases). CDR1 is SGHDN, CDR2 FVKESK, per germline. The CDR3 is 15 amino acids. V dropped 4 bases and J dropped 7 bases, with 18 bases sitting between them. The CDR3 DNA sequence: TGTGCCAGCAGCCGGTTAGGGTTGACAGACCATACGCAGTATTTT. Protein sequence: CASSRLGLTDHTQYF.

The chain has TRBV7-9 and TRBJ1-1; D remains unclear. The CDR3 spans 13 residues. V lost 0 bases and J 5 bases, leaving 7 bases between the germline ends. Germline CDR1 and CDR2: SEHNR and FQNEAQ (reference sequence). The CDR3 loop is CASSLAEETEAFF. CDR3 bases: TGTGCCAGCAGCTTAGCAGAGGAGACTGAAGCTTTCTTT.

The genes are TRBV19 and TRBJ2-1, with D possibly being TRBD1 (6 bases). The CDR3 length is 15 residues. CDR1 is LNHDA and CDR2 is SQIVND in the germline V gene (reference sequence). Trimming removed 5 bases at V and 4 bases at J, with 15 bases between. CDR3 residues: CASSGPGTQYNEQFF. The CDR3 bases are TGTGCCAGTAGTGGACCCGGGACACAATACAATGAGCAGTTCTTC.

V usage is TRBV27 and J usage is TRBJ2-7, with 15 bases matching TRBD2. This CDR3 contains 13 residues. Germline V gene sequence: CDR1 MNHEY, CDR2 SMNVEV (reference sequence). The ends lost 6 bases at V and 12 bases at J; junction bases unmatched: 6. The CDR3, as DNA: TGTGCCAGCAGCCGGACTAGCGGGAGGGATGGGTACTTC. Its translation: CASSRTSGRDGYF.

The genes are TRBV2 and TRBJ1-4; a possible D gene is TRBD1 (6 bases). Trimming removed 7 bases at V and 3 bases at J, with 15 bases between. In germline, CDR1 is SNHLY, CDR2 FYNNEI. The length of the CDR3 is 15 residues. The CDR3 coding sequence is TGTGCCAGCAACACCGACGACAGGCCTAATGAAAAACTGTTTTTT. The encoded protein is CASNTDDRPNEKLFF.

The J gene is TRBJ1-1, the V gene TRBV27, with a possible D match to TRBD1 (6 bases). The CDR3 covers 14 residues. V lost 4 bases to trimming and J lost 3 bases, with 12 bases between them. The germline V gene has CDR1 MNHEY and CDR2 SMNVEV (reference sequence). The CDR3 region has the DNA TGTGCCAGCAGTTCACGACAGGTTTACACTGAAGCTTTCTTT. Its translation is CASSSRQVYTEAFF.

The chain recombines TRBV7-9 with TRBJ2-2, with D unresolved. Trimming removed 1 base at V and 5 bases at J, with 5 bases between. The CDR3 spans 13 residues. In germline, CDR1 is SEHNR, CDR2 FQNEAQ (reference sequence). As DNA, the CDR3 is TGTGCCAGCAGCTTAGAGAGGACCGGGGAGCTGTTTTTT. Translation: CASSLERTGELFF.

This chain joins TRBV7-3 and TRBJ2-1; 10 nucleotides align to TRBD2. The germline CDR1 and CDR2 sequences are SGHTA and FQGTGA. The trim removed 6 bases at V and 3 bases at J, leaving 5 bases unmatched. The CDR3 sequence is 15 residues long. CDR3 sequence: CASSTRLAGYNEQFF. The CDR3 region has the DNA TGTGCCAGCAGTACTAGACTAGCGGGCTACAATGAGCAGTTCTTC. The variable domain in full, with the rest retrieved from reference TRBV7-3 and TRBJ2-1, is GAGVSQTPSNKVTEKGKYVELRCDPISGHTALYWYRQSLGQGPEFLIYFQGTGAADDSGLPNDRFFAVRPEGSVSTLKIQRTERGDSAVYLCASSTRLAGYNEQFFGPGTRLTVL.

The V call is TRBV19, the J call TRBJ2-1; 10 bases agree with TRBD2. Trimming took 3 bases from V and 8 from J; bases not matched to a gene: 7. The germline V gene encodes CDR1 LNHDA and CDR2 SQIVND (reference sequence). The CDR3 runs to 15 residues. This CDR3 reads CASSILIAGGDEQFF. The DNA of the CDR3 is TGTGCCAGTAGTATCTTGATAGCGGGAGGCGATGAGCAGTTCTTC.

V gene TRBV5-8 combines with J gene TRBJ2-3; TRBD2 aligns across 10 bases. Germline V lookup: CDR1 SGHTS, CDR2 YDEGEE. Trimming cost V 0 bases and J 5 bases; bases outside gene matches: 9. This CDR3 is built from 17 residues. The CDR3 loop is CASSLEVASGSVDTQYF. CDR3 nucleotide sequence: TGTGCCAGCAGCTTGGAGGTTGCTAGCGGGAGTGTAGATACGCAGTATTTT.

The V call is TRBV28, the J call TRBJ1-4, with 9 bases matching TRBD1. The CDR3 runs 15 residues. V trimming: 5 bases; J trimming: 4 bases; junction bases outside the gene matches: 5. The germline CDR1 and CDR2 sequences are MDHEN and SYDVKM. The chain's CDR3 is CASSPGTGHNEKLFF. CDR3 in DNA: TGTGCCAGCAGTCCCGGGACAGGGCATAATGAAAAACTGTTTTTT.

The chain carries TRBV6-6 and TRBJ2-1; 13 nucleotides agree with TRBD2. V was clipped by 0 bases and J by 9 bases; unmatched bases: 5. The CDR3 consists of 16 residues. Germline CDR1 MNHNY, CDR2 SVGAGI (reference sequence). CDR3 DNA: TGTGCCAGCAGTTACTCGTGGACTAGCGGGAGTCGTGAGCAGTTCTTC. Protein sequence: CASSYSWTSGSREQFF.

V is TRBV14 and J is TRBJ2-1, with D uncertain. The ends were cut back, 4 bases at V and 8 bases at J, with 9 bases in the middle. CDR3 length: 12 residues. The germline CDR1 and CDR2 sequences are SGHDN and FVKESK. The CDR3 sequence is CASSPSMYEQFF. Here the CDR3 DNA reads TGTGCCAGCAGCCCTTCTATGTATGAGCAGTTCTTC.

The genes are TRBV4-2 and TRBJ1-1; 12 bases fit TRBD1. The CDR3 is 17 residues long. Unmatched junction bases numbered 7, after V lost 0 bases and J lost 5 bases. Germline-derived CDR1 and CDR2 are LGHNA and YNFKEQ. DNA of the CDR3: TGTGCCAGCAGCCAAGAGGGACAGGGGGCGCAGGGAACTGAAGCTTTCTTT. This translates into CASSQEGQGAQGTEAFF.

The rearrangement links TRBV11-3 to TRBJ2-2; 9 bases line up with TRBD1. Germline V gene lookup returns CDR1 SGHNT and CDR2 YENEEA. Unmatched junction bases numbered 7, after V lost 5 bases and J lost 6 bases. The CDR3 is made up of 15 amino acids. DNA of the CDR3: TGTGCCAGCAGCAGGAGACAGGGGGTGTCCGGGGAGCTGTTTTTT. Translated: CASSRRQGVSGELFF.

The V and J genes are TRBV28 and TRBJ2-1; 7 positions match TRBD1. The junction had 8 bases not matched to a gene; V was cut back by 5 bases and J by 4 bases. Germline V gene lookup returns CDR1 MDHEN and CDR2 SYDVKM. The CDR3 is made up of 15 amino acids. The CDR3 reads CASSPQAGGYNEQFF. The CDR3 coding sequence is TGTGCCAGCAGTCCCCAGGCAGGGGGATACAATGAGCAGTTCTTC. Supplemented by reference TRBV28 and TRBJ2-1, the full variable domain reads DVKVTQSSRYLVKRTGEKVFLECVQDMDHENMFWYRQDPGLGLRLIYFSYDVKMKEKGDIPEGYSVSREKKERFSLILESASTNQTSMYLCASSPQAGGYNEQFFGPGTRLTVL.

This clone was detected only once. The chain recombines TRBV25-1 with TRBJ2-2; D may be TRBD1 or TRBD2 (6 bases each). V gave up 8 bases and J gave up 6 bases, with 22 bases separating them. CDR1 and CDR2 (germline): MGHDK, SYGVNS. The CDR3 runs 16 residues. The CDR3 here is CASGPRASGAAGELFF. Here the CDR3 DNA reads TGTGCCAGCGGCCCGCGGGCGTCGGGGGCAGCCGGGGAGCTGTTTTTT.

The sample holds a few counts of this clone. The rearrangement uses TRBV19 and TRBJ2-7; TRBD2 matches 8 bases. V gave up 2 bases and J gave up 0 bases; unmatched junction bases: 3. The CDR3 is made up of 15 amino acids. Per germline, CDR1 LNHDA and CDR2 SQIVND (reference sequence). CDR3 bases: TGTGCCAGTAGTATAAATGCGGGAGGCTCCTACGAGCAGTACTTC. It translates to CASSINAGGSYEQYF.